This T cell receptor beta chain was captured by sequencing in a study of CD8+ T cells in alopecia areata. Treatment: oral pan-JAK inhibitor, 5-10 mg twice daily. Per the germline V gene, CDR1 is LGHNA and CDR2 is YSLEER. The V gene lost 0 bases and the J gene lost 6 bases, with 14 bases spanning the gap. CDR3 size: 15 residues. In each case, RNA was isolated and then reverse transcribed into cDNA as the sequencing template. Profiled with immunoSEQ multiplex PCR; TCRdb holds only in-frame clones, not every one. The table includes around 170,000 clones, about 51% detected once. This chain connects TRBV4-3 to TRBJ2-5, with a tentative D call TRBD2 (5 bases). The specimen was CD8+ T cells sorted from blood, collected between weeks 51 and 52, from a patient treated with tofacitinib. This clonotype was sampled from a human donor with alopecia areata. CDR3 sequence: CASSQDEGDGKTQYF. The CDR3 DNA reads as TGCGCCAGCAGCCAAGACGAGGGCGACGGAAAGACCCAGTACTTC.